This TCR beta chain was obtained from a study of blood T cell repertoires in COVID-19. Study in general: Spain, Italy and the United States supplied samples that represented acute and convalescent COVID-19.

Clones were sequenced by immunoSEQ multiplex PCR, and TCRdb holds only the in-frame ones, with some missing. Among around 280,000 clones listed, around 90% were seen once. Trimming cost V 1 base and J 2 bases; bases outside gene matches: 4. The CDR3 extends over 16 amino acids. From germline, CDR1 is SGHTA and CDR2 FQGNSA. Sequenced sample: PBMCs or T cells enriched from blood (not recorded which). The clonotype was recovered from a woman between 40 and 50 years old who had recovered from COVID-19. This rearrangement joins TRBV7-2 to TRBJ2-1; TRBD2 aligns across 8 bases. The CDR3, as DNA: TGTGCCAGCAGCTTAGTGGGGACTAGGGCCTACAATGAGCAGTTCTTC. It codes for CASSLVGTRAYNEQFF.